This T cell receptor beta chain is from a study of cytomegalovirus exposure and HLA in healthy donors. Overall study context: In an earlier analysis, 117 million unique TCR beta sequences were found from some 200 million T cells.

Primers for the PCR totalled 60 Vbeta and 13 Jbeta. Libraries were prepared by immunoSEQ multiplex PCR; TCRdb keeps only in-frame clonotypes and omits some of them. This table has around 150,000 clones, more than 70% appearing once. The CDR3 is 20 residues long. Germline V CDR1 and CDR2: SGDLS, YYNGEE. V shed 4 bases, J shed 0 bases, and the junction held 12 bases outside the gene matches. J is TRBJ2-2 and V is TRBV9, with 13 bases aligning to TRBD2. The sequence came from a man aged 18 to 30 in good health and CMV-seropositive. Sequencing was carried out using PBMCs. In DNA form, the CDR3 reads TGTGCCAGCAGCATCCGGCCGGGACTAGCGGGAAGTACGAACACCGGGGAGCTGTTTTTT. Protein product: CASSIRPGLAGSTNTGELFF.